This TCR beta chain was recorded in a study of cytomegalovirus exposure and HLA in healthy donors. CDR1 LNHDA and CDR2 SQIVND come from the germline V gene (reference sequence). The ends were cut back, 3 bases at V and 1 base at J, with 7 bases in the middle. The CDR3 runs 14 residues. Primers: 60 Vbeta forward and 13 Jbeta reverse. Generated by immunoSEQ multiplex PCR, the TCRdb table keeps only in-frame clones and is missing some. The sample carries around 150,000 clones, over 75% recorded once. V usage is TRBV19 and J usage is TRBJ2-1, with D hard to call. This TCR was recovered from a man aged 25-45 years in good health and CMV-seropositive. Sequencing used PBMCs. CDR3: CASSMLQSYNEQFF. The CDR3 DNA follows: TGTGCCAGTAGTATGTTACAGTCCTACAATGAGCAGTTCTTC.